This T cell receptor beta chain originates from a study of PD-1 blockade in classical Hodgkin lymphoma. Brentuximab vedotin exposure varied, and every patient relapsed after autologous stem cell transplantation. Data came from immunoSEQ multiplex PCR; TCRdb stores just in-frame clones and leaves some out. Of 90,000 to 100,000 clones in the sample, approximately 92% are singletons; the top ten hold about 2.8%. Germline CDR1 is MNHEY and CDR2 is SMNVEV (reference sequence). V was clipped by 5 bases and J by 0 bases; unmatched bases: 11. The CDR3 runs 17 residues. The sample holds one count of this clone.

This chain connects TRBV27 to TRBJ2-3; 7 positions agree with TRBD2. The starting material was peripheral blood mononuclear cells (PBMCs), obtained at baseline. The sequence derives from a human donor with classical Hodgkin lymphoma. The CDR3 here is CASSPPPGEGSTDTQYF. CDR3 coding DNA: TGTGCCAGCAGTCCCCCCCCTGGGGAGGGTAGCACAGATACGCAGTATTTT.